This entry features one T cell receptor beta chain sequence. No antigen is known for it. These data originate in a study of Ad26.COV2.S vaccination and SARS-CoV-2 variants. Generated by immunoSEQ multiplex PCR, the TCRdb table keeps only in-frame clones and is missing some. Among almost 400,000 clones listed, around nine tenths were seen once. Study conclusions and caveats: Recipients of either vaccine or placebo displayed similar breadth of non-spike TCRs.

Treatment denoted: some 20 received Ad26.COV2.S at low or high dose, single or two shots; about 5 received placebo; per-sample allocation not given. Day 63 after the first vaccine or placebo injection was the time point for sampling. Germline CDR1 is MDHEN and CDR2 is SYDVKM. CDR3 size: 15 residues. V trimming: 6 bases; J trimming: 8 bases; junction bases outside the gene matches: 13. This clonotype originated in a person between 18 and 59 years old who received the Ad26.COV2.S COVID-19 vaccine or a placebo. This chain joins TRBV28 and TRBJ2-1; 7 bases agree with TRBD2. The sample was peripheral blood, taken in a trial of Ad26.COV2.S vaccine versus placebo. CDR3 amino acids: CASSVGVAGRDEQFF. The CDR3 nucleotides read TGTGCCAGCAGCGTCGGGGTAGCGGGCAGGGATGAGCAGTTCTTC.